This T cell receptor (beta chain) was sequenced in a study of cytomegalovirus exposure and HLA in healthy donors (dated by TCRdb to about 2017). Looking at the study overall: According to a later analysis, the roughly 120 validation repertoires were produced on the same platform as the 680 or so repertoires of the first cohort. The study was designed to test whether signatures of past pathogen exposure could be identified by cataloging public T cell receptors. Along with the approximately 670-subject first cohort, a separate validation cohort of over a hundred different subjects was used. To predict cytomegalovirus infection status, the study brought together high-throughput TCR immunosequencing, statistical association of individual TCRs with disease status, and machine learning. The study at large found these results: A total of 150 to 200 TCR beta chains were listed by the study as associated with cytomegalovirus. All 120 or so repertoires were used to score co-occurrence in the validation cohort in a later analysis, because that analysis had no HLA typing for the cohort. The authors suggested that the approach could potentially be extended to other disease states and immunological phenotypes. In both the original and validation cohorts, the classifier was reported to diagnose cytomegalovirus status with high specificity and sensitivity. Three of the identified cytomegalovirus-associated TCR beta chains were confirmed in vitro to be specific for cytomegalovirus antigens. Most TCR sequences were observed very rarely across donors, whereas some public TCRs were present in many individuals. In a later analysis, TCRs clustered in the first cohort were found to also tend to co-occur in the 100 to 150 validation repertoires, with approximately 94% of cluster scores above 0.

The donors belonged to the validation cohort of approximately 130 subjects, which was separate from the approximately 700-subject first cohort. With respect to this clone: Its binding antigen is unknown. No base qualities exist here, and no much larger clone lies one base off it.

The receptor library was made with the immunoSEQ multiplex PCR assay. Turning to the authors' computational methods: To diagnose cytomegalovirus status from the catalog of TCR beta chain sequences, a statistical classification framework was built. This is the immuneACCESS table as TCRdb keeps it, with only in-frame sequences that have V and J called. A part of the clones is gone; compared with another copy, unresolved V genes explain less than half, and the rest is unexplained. The DNA gave D and trimming, while V, J and clone size come from that table. This sample is represented by roughly 170,000 clones; roughly four fifths of them were singletons. The ten largest clonotypes hold about 3% of the sample. Its CDR3 holds 14 amino acids, cysteine through phenylalanine. Only the CDR3 region is kept as DNA, spanning 42 bases read in frame from base 1. CDR1 is given as SGHAT and CDR2 as FQNNGV, both from the germline V gene. Relative to germline, V is 7 bases shorter and J is 0 bases shorter, with 12 bases between their ends.

The material sequenced was PBMCs. The chain is assembled from TRBV11-2 and TRBJ1-1; tentative D gene TRBD1, with 5 bases matching. The clonotype originates from a woman between 18 and 29 years old in good health and CMV-seropositive. CDR3 loop: CASTPTDMNTEAFF. The nucleotide sequence is given as TGTGCCAGCACCCCGACAGATATGAACACTGAAGCTTTCTTT. The full variable domain, completed from the reference TRBV11-2 and TRBJ1-1 proteins outside the CDR3, reads EAGVAQSPRYKIIEKRQSVAFWCNPISGHATLYWYQQILGQGPKLLIQFQNNGVVDDSQLPKDRFSAERLKGVDSTLKIQPAKLEDSAVYLCASTPTDMNTEAFFGQGTRLTVV.